The TCR beta chain under discussion was sequenced for a study of PD-L1 blockade in urothelial cancer. Looking at the study overall: Patients went on atezolizumab around 2014, receiving 1,200 mg intravenously every 3 weeks. Blood gave a median about 150,000 T cells. Notes on the study in general: For durable-benefit patients, tumor-associated blood clones expanded more at 3 weeks.

Generated by immunoSEQ multiplex PCR, the TCRdb table keeps only in-frame clones and is missing some. The sample lists some 80,000 clones, approximately 90% seen once, with 4.5% to 7% in the top ten. V shed 4 bases, J shed 4 bases, and the junction held 13 bases outside the gene matches. The germline V gene encodes CDR1 SGDLS and CDR2 YYNGEE. The CDR3 spans 16 residues. All patients handed over anywhere from 1 to 8 samples, pretreatment and on-treatment. Comments on this clone: Antigen: not known.

The TCR originated in a woman aged 70-85 years with urothelial cancer. V and J are TRBV9 and TRBJ1-2; 7 nucleotides align to TRBD1. The source material was PBMCs, sampled around atezolizumab (anti-PD-L1) treatment. CDR3 residues: CASSQGNGGQLYGYTF. CDR3 bases: TGTGCCAGCAGCCAAGGGAATGGGGGACAGCTCTATGGCTACACCTTC.